This T cell receptor (beta chain) was recovered during a study of cytomegalovirus exposure and HLA in healthy donors. PCR was performed using 60 Vbeta and 13 Jbeta primers. Clones were read by immunoSEQ multiplex PCR, and TCRdb kept only the in-frame ones, dropping some. The sample contains about 150,000 clones, roughly 74% of which appear only once. Germline CDR1 MNHEY, CDR2 SMNVEV (reference sequence). This CDR3 spans 12 amino acids. The V gene lost 3 bases and the J gene lost 6 bases, with 8 bases spanning the gap. In the case of this clone: Within the sample, other DNA sequences also encode this same CDR3.

This rearrangement joins TRBV27 to TRBJ1-1; D not certain. The TCR sequence derives from a man younger than 30 in good health and CMV-seronegative. The material sequenced was PBMCs. CDR3 DNA sequence: TGTGCCAGCAGTTTTACCGGGGCTGAAGCTTTCTTT. It is translated as CASSFTGAEAFF.